This T cell receptor (beta chain) was obtained from a study of T cell repertoires in cytomegalovirus infection. Germline V gene lookup returns CDR1 SGHRS and CDR2 YFSETQ. The CDR3 covers 15 residues. The ends lost 5 bases at V and 3 bases at J; junction bases unmatched: 7. TCRdb analysed the reads with MiXCR anew, one entry per CDR3 protein. The sample carries 650,000 to 900,000 distinct CDR3 sequences, 32% recorded once. Broader study findings: Ex vivo, HLA-C-restricted CMV-specific TCR beta clonotypes prevailed over the rest of the response.

This clonotype was seen repeatedly, ten times or more. Antigen unknown. This chain links TRBV5-1 with TRBJ2-2, with 7 bases matching TRBD1. This TCR was sampled from a human donor in good health (CMV status not recorded). Some clones in this sample may be carry-over from other donors' samples. Sequencing used cultured CD8+ T cells from PBMCs, obtained from culture after CMV antigen stimulation. CDR3 DNA: TGCGCCAGCAGTTCGACAGGGTCCTACACCGGGGAGCTGTTTTTT. Amino acids: CASSSTGSYTGELFF.